This T cell receptor (beta chain) was retrieved from a study of human T cells and chemical hapten exposure listed by TCRdb under 2021. With regard to the full study: For sensitization, 2% DPC in acetone was applied to an approximately 2 cm by approximately 2 cm area of upper inner arm skin. Patients additionally received weekly therapeutic DPC doses to the scalp throughout the roughly 25-week study period. Patch testing was done on the upper back using Finn chambers containing 0.01% DPC, and results were scored after 6 days according to International Contact Dermatitis Research Group standards. Alopecia areata with under or over 50% scalp involvement, alopecia totalis and alopecia universalis were represented in the patient cohort, which was mostly female. The libraries were sequenced as a pool, and the TCR yield per sample differed mostly because of small variations in library volumes within the pool. In alopecia patients, the study followed how the peripheral blood TCR repertoire changed in vivo over primary and secondary sensitization to diphenylcyclopropenone (DPC), a hapten. Blood samples were taken from patients before sensitization (week 0) and at 2, 6 and about 24 weeks after DPC sensitization. Blood for TCR sequencing was provided by twenty-nine alopecia patients at one to four time points (pre-sensitization, 2, 6 and 24 weeks).

The full study reports these points: The number of PT1 expanded TCRs positively correlated with patch test score, significant at thresholds 8, 16 and 32 but not 4. Compared with pre-sensitization or healthy control sets, expanded TCRs formed significantly more large CDR3 similarity clusters, which is consistent with antigen-driven responses. The number of TCRs above 1 in 1000 frequency did not change with DPC sensitization; there was no evidence of global repertoire structure alterations. Because all patients had alopecia, a presumed autoimmune disease, the immune response of the patients might differ from that of healthy individuals. Repeated subsampling changed both the strength of the expansion versus patch-test correlation and the threshold at which the correlation became significant.

Sample time point, as interpreted from the label and publication: patch test 1, 2 weeks after DPC sensitization. This sample's treatment or condition label indicates: therapeutic diphenylcyclopropenone sensitization with weekly scalp DPC. At every patch-test visit, the blood draw took place before the patch test was put on. To be eligible, patients had to be aged 18 to 70, diagnosed with alopecia and judged suitable for DPC therapy, while pregnant patients were excluded. Total RNA was extracted from unfractionated whole blood that had been collected in Tempus Blood RNA tubes. Library method: RACE. Instrument used: NextSeq 500. During library preparation, unique molecular identifiers were attached to individual cDNA molecules so that TCRs could be counted in a quantitative, reproducible way. From each blood RNA sample, both TCR alpha and TCR beta chains were sequenced. The paper's data handling went like this. Samples had a median of about 96,000 TCRs, with a range from roughly 23,224 to 700,000. V, J and CDR3 annotation of the TCR reads was performed with the Decombinator software suite. To make PS versus PT1 abundance plots, every sample was subsampled to the same number of TCRs (28,000). TCRs were defined as expanded if absent before sensitization and observed at least eight times at the 2-week time point. The public reads were reprocessed in TCRdb via fastp at Q25 and MiXCR, keeping in-frame beta chains. Rows matching on CDR3 protein sequence are summarized as one entry with the most common DNA and genes. The V and J calls reflect TCRdb's pipeline rather than the authors' work. The sample table shows approximately 100,000 distinct CDR3 sequences, and approximately 10% are seen once. The top ten hold approximately 3.5% of the sample.

The germline V gene yields SGDLS for CDR1 and YYNGEE for CDR2. After removal of 3 bases from V and 2 bases from J, the junction retains 12 bases not matched to a gene. Including the terminal cysteine and phenylalanine, the CDR3 comprises 18 residues. Solely the CDR3 DNA is kept, with 54 bases framed from the first base. As regards this clonotype: Its antigen remains unidentified. Per-nucleotide qualities are absent, and no much larger clonotype sits a single base away.

The receptor chain draws on TRBV9 and TRBJ2-3; the junction holds 10 bases that match TRBD2. The source is a woman aged 40 to 50 with alopecia areata. Some clones in this sample may be carry-over from other donors' samples. The sample in question was whole blood, obtained in connection with sensitization to the hapten diphenylcyclopropenone (DPC). The DNA reads TGTGCCAGCAGCGGAAAGGGCCTAGCGGGGGATGTCACAGATACGCAGTATTTT. Its protein is CASSGKGLAGDVTDTQYF.